Each of the 8 T cell receptor beta chains below was sequenced from the same sample in a study of post-analysis software for immune sequencing data. Study-wide results and caveats: There were four or five TRBV segments more frequent in patients than controls, and TRBV5-6, TRBV5-1 and TRBV20-1 were among them.

TCR beta cDNA libraries had unique molecular identifiers. Each CDR3 protein gets one entry after TCRdb re-called the PCR reads with MiXCR. The sample lists approximately 730,000 distinct CDR3 sequences, 25% to 30% seen once, with around 0.56% in the top ten. The antigens these receptors bind are not known. The material sequenced was blood. The receptors originated from a girl under 18 with multiple sclerosis.

The V gene is TRBV7-2, the J gene TRBJ2-1; 9 bases are a match to TRBD2. Losses at the gene ends were 5 bases for V and 3 bases for J; bases not matched to a gene: 5. Germline V gene sequence: CDR1 SGHTA, CDR2 FQGNSA. The CDR3 length is 15 residues. CDR3 DNA: TGTGCCAGCAGCCGCGGGGGGGTCAACTACAATGAGCAGTTCTTC. It translates to CASSRGGVNYNEQFF.

The genes are TRBV29-1 and TRBJ2-1; 7 bases are a match to TRBD2. V lost 3 bases and J lost 6; bases outside the gene matches: 5. The CDR3 runs 13 residues. Germline V CDR1 and CDR2: SQVTM, ANQGSEA. The CDR3 here is CSVESGDRNEQFF. The CDR3 DNA reads TGCAGCGTTGAGAGCGGGGACCGCAATGAGCAGTTCTTC.

This clonotype was found a few times. V is TRBV20-1 and J is TRBJ1-2; D possibly corresponds to TRBD1 (6 bases). V was pared by 6 bases and J by 5 bases, with 7 bases between. The CDR3 runs 10 residues. The germline V gene encodes CDR1 DFQATT and CDR2 SNEGSKA (reference sequence). The CDR3: CSAQGYGYTF. The CDR3 DNA follows: TGCAGTGCACAGGGTTATGGCTACACCTTC.

The table lists this clonotype with a few counts. This rearrangement joins TRBV7-2 to TRBJ1-1, with 8 bases lining up with TRBD1. The CDR3 is 17 amino acids. Germline CDR1 SGHTA, CDR2 FQGNSA. J was trimmed by 1 base and V by 5 bases; bases with no gene match: 12. The CDR3 region is CASSRGRGDRGNTEAFF. The CDR3 coding sequence is TGTGCCAGCAGCCGAGGGAGAGGAGACAGGGGGAACACTGAAGCTTTCTTT.

This sequence joins TRBV10-1 and TRBJ2-5; either TRBD1 or TRBD2 may fit D (5 bases each). This CDR3 has 14 residues. Germline V gene data show CDR1 as WNHNN and CDR2 as SYGVQD (reference sequence). Trimming shortened V by 0 bases and J by 3 bases, and 8 bases separated the two germline ends. The CDR3 loop is CASSESGEKETQYF. The CDR3 DNA reads TGCGCCAGCAGTGAGTCGGGGGAAAAAGAGACCCAGTACTTC.

This chain joins TRBV20-1 and TRBJ1-5, with D possibly being TRBD1 (5 bases). The CDR3 sequence is 12 residues long. Germline V CDR1 and CDR2: DFQATT, SNEGSKA (reference sequence). The CDR3 DNA reads TGCAGAGGGACTCGCAGCAATCAGCCCCAGCATTTT. Translated, it gives CRGTRSNQPQHF.

The chain employs TRBV5-6 and TRBJ2-7; 9 nucleotides agree with TRBD1. V lost 6 bases, J lost 3 bases, and 7 bases stayed unmatched. CDR3 length: 14 residues. Germline V gene sequence: CDR1 SGHDT, CDR2 YYEEEE. CDR3 DNA sequence: TGTGCCAGCACCGGGACAGGGCGACGCTACGAGCAGTACTTC. Its protein product is CASTGTGRRYEQYF.

This clonotype came up a few times. The chain employs TRBV5-1 and TRBJ2-3; TRBD2 matches 8 bases. V lost 5 bases, J lost 2 bases, and 4 bases stayed unmatched. In germline, CDR1 is SGHRS, CDR2 YFSETQ. The CDR3 covers 14 residues. The CDR3 DNA sequence: TGCGCCAGCAGGGCTAGCGGGCCCACAGATACGCAGTATTTT. Translation gives CASRASGPTDTQYF.